The present T cell receptor (beta chain) was sequenced within a study of blood T cell repertoires in COVID-19 (dated by TCRdb to the early 2020s). Describing the broader study: Samples covering the acute and convalescent phases of COVID-19 were provided by collaborators in the United States, Italy and Spain. The material from the prospective study consisted of cDNA or gDNA derived from T cells, B-cell-depleted T cells, or PBMCs. The repertoires were released in a freely available public database meant as a resource for research on the immune response to SARS-CoV-2. A de-identified subject ID, COVID-19 status, age in years and sex were almost always included in the sample metadata. Samples came from the ongoing ImmuneRACE study (first 160 participants) plus 1,254 subjects from 6 global collaborators. Where HLA class I and class II types were available, the types were taken from metadata supplied by the sample provider, not from assay-based typing. Deeply sampled blood TCRbeta repertoires from subjects exposed to, actively infected with, or recovered from COVID-19 were included in the dataset.

Collaborating institutions collected whole blood in K2EDTA tubes following their own protocols. For TCRbeta analysis, collaborator samples were shipped as frozen whole blood, as isolated PBMCs, or as DNA extracted from either sample type. This clone was observed a few times. Its antigen remains undetermined. One end of the junction is discordant with germline, which a read error may explain. TCRbeta CDR3 regions were amplified from genomic DNA by means of the immunoSEQ Assay, a bias-controlled multiplex PCR. As for the authors' bioinformatics: Nucleated cell counts per sample were estimated from amplification of reference gene primers within the assay. To quantify the absolute abundance of each unique TCRbeta CDR3 rearrangement, sequence reads were collapsed and filtered. For each sample, productive Simpson clonality was calculated by taking the square root of Simpson's diversity index across productive rearrangements. TCRdb provides this immuneACCESS table in a form limited to in-frame rearrangements. Some clones are lacking; in checked studies, under half of them reflect an unresolved V gene, and why the rest are absent is not known. V, J and clone size are taken as reported in that table, and D and trimming were inferred from the DNA itself. The sample profile shows roughly 200,000 clones; 80% to 90% of them were found once. The top ten hold 9.5% to 13% of the sample.

The research as a whole found: How much clinical and demographic metadata was included differed by source and by participant, and the metadata was provided uncurated.

The CDR3 goes from the cysteine to the phenylalanine over 11 residues. Only the CDR3 portion is preserved as DNA: 33 bases, with reading frame beginning at the first base. As encoded in the germline V gene, CDR1 is MDHEN while CDR2 is SYDVKM. The chain was built from TRBV28 and TRBJ1-5, with TRBD1 as a weak D call on 6 bases. This receptor was obtained from a human donor with active or convalescent COVID-19. The donor label of this sample is uncertain. The sequencing input was peripheral blood. The sequence in DNA is TGTGCCAGCCGGACAGTCCTCCAGTGGGCATTT. Protein translation: CASRTVLQWAF.